This T cell receptor beta chain came from a study of breast tumors, draining lymph nodes, adjacent tissues. This clonotype was seen ten or more times. TCRdb analysed the multiplex PCR reads with MiXCR anew, one entry per CDR3 protein. The sample lists roughly 70,000 distinct CDR3 sequences; 40% to 55% were seen once. This CDR3 region has 15 residues. Deletions cut 5 bases from V and 2 bases from J, with 15 bases between. The source of this sequence is a female donor with breast cancer. Some clones in this sample may be carry-over from other donors' samples. Specimen: breast tumor tissue. The chain combines TRBV12-3 or TRBV12-4 with TRBJ2-5, with no clear D. The CDR3 loop reads CASSPYSDLQETQYF. CDR3 DNA sequence: TGTGCCAGCAGTCCATACAGTGACCTACAAGAGACCCAGTACTTC.